These 12 T cell receptor beta chains were all obtained from the same sample, sequenced in a study of blood T cell repertoires in COVID-19. Repertoires were generated with immunoSEQ multiplex PCR, while TCRdb's copy carries only in-frame clones and drops some. The sample contains roughly 150,000 clones, approximately 80% of which appear only once. Sequencing was done on a sample of peripheral blood. Receptor source: a man between 65 and 85 years old who had recovered from COVID-19.

The chain recombines TRBV23-1 with TRBJ2-1, with D perhaps TRBD1 (6 bases). TRBV23-1 is reported as an ORF; its role is uncertain. This CDR3 spans 21 amino acids. V was pared by 1 base and J by 4 bases, with 29 bases between. The CDR3 is CASSQYVRTELGGAWYNEQFF. DNA for the CDR3: TGCGCCAGCAGTCAATATGTTCGGACCGAGCTAGGGGGAGCTTGGTACAATGAGCAGTTCTTC.

The chain uses TRBV6-6 and TRBJ1-1; D is perhaps TRBD1 (6 bases). V was clipped by 2 bases and J by 2 bases, with 9 bases between them. Germline CDR1 MNHNY, CDR2 SVGAGI (reference sequence). This CDR3 has 14 residues. The DNA of the CDR3 is TGTGCCAGCAGTTACCTGGACAGTAACACTGAAGCTTTCTTT. Translation: CASSYLDSNTEAFF.

The sample holds a few counts of this clone. This chain uses TRBV28 with TRBJ1-4; D is unresolved. Germline CDR1 is MDHEN and CDR2 is SYDVKM. Trimming took off 5 bases at V and 0 bases at J, with 10 bases between the two ends. The CDR3 runs to 15 residues. The DNA of the CDR3 is TGTGCCAGCAGTCCAGCGCTTGCAACTAATGAAAAACTGTTTTTT. Translation: CASSPALATNEKLFF.

The chain is built from TRBV19 and TRBJ2-7, with D perhaps TRBD1 (6 bases). The V and J ends lost 4 bases and 2 bases respectively, with 9 bases between them. CDR3 length: 13 amino acids. Germline V gene sequence: CDR1 LNHDA, CDR2 SQIVND (reference sequence). The CDR3 reads CASSTGVAYEQYF. The CDR3 DNA reads TGTGCCAGTAGTACAGGGGTGGCCTACGAGCAGTACTTC. Filled out from reference TRBV19 and TRBJ2-7, the complete variable domain reads DGGITQSPKYLFRKEGQNVTLSCEQNLNHDAMYWYRQDPGQGLRLIYYSQIVNDFQKGDIAEGYSVSREKKESFPLTVTSAQKNPTAFYLCASSTGVAYEQYFGPGTRLTVT.

The chain uses TRBV5-1 and TRBJ2-1, with 7 positions matching TRBD2. V dropped 2 bases and J dropped 5; count of bases not matched to a gene: 7. The CDR3 is 15 amino acids. Germline loops: CDR1 SGHRS, CDR2 YFSETQ. For the CDR3, the DNA is TGCGCCAGCAGCTTACAACCTGGGACTAACAATGAGCAGTTCTTC. It encodes CASSLQPGTNNEQFF.

This clone appeared a few times. The V and J genes are TRBV19 and TRBJ2-1, with no clear D. Germline V CDR1 and CDR2: LNHDA, SQIVND (reference sequence). CDR3 length: 14 residues. Trimming left V 0 bases short and J 0 bases short, with 3 bases between. Here the CDR3 DNA reads TGTGCCAGTAGTATAGAGTACTCCTACAATGAGCAGTTCTTC. This codes for CASSIEYSYNEQFF. Based on the CDR3 plus reference TRBV19 and TRBJ2-1, the full variable domain is DGGITQSPKYLFRKEGQNVTLSCEQNLNHDAMYWYRQDPGQGLRLIYYSQIVNDFQKGDIAEGYSVSREKKESFPLTVTSAQKNPTAFYLCASSIEYSYNEQFFGPGTRLTVL.

The chain is built from TRBV19 and TRBJ1-2; D ambiguous. Germline CDR1 and CDR2: LNHDA and SQIVND (reference sequence). The CDR3 extends over 12 amino acids. The V end was cut by 3 bases, the J end by 3 bases, with 5 bases between. The CDR3 sequence: CASSIHDYGYTF. DNA of the CDR3: TGTGCCAGTAGTATTCATGACTATGGCTACACCTTC.

V and J are TRBV9 and TRBJ2-5; tentatively, D is TRBD2 (6 bases). The germline CDR1 and CDR2 sequences are SGDLS and YYNGEE. The V gene lost 2 bases and the J gene lost 0 bases, with 11 bases spanning the gap. The CDR3 runs 15 residues. CDR3 region: CASSVVPGDQETQYF. CDR3 nucleotides: TGTGCCAGCAGCGTTGTCCCGGGAGACCAAGAGACCCAGTACTTC.

This clone has only one observation. The rearrangement joins TRBV3-1 (or the pseudogene TRBV3-2) to TRBJ2-3, with TRBD2 as a possible D gene (5 bases). The germline V gene has CDR1 LGHDT and CDR2 YNNKEL (reference sequence). The ends were cut back, 0 bases at V and 2 bases at J, with 9 bases in the middle. The CDR3 covers 15 residues. The CDR3: CASSQDPLATDTQYF. The CDR3 DNA reads TGTGCCAGCAGCCAAGATCCTCTAGCCACAGATACGCAGTATTTT.

V and J are TRBV19 and TRBJ2-5; 9 bases are shared with TRBD2. Germline V gene lookup returns CDR1 LNHDA and CDR2 SQIVND (reference sequence). This CDR3 spans 16 amino acids. The trim removed 4 bases at V and 7 bases at J, leaving 13 bases unmatched. The CDR3 region has the DNA TGTGCCAGTAGTACCCGAGGTAGCGGGAGTATGCCGACCCAGTACTTC. It codes for CASSTRGSGSMPTQYF.

The V call is TRBV2, the J call TRBJ2-7; the match to TRBD1 covers 7 bases. The CDR3 spans 14 residues. Germline V gene lookup returns CDR1 SNHLY and CDR2 FYNNEI. V dropped 7 bases and J dropped 4; count of bases not matched to a gene: 10. CDR3 in DNA: TGTGCCAGCACTATACAGGGGAGCCTTTACGAGCAGTACTTC. Amino acid sequence: CASTIQGSLYEQYF.

The rearrangement links TRBV4-1 to TRBJ1-5, with TRBD1 identical over 9 bases. The V and J ends lost 4 bases and 5 bases, in that order; junction bases with no gene match: 12. Germline loops: CDR1 MGHRA, CDR2 YSYEKL. CDR3 size: 17 residues. The CDR3 reads CASSLGYRGRLYQPQHF. The CDR3 DNA sequence: TGCGCCAGCAGCCTAGGATACAGGGGGCGTCTATATCAGCCCCAGCATTTT.